This passage covers 27 T cell receptor beta chains from one sample sequenced in a study of blood T cell repertoires in COVID-19. Data came from immunoSEQ multiplex PCR; TCRdb stores just in-frame clones and leaves some out. The sample lists about 120,000 clones, around 84% occurring once. Sequenced: PBMCs or T cells enriched from blood (not recorded which). These receptors were collected from a woman in her twenties or thirties who had recovered from COVID-19.

This sequence joins TRBV5-1 and TRBJ1-1; 7 bases align to TRBD1. The CDR3 has 14 amino acids. V dropped 6 bases and J dropped 2; count of bases not matched to a gene: 7. Germline-derived CDR1 and CDR2 are SGHRS and YFSETQ. The CDR3 DNA sequence: TGCGCCAGCACCTACAGGGGAAGCAACACTGAAGCTTTCTTT. Residues: CASTYRGSNTEAFF.

The chain is built from TRBV28 and TRBJ2-3, with 9 nucleotides matching TRBD1. Germline lookup yields CDR1 MDHEN and CDR2 SYDVKM. This CDR3 region has 16 residues. V was clipped by 4 bases and J by 3 bases; unmatched bases: 8. The DNA of the CDR3 is TGTGCCAGCAGTTACGGGACAGGGTTGGCAACAGATACGCAGTATTTT. Translating gives CASSYGTGLATDTQYF.

V usage is TRBV15 and J usage is TRBJ2-5; the match to TRBD2 covers 10 bases. V dropped 4 bases and J dropped 4; count of bases not matched to a gene: 6. Germline assignment: CDR1 LNHNV and CDR2 YYDKDF (reference sequence). This CDR3 is 15 amino acids long. The CDR3 DNA reads as TGTGCCACCAGCACCAGCGGGAGGGCAACAGAGACCCAGTACTTC. Protein: CATSTSGRATETQYF.

The V call is TRBV12-1, the J call TRBJ2-1; the table assigns TRBD2, which was not confirmed against the DNA. TRBV12-1 counts as a pseudogene. This CDR3 region has 18 residues. The CDR3 DNA reads TGTGCCAGCAGCTCATTGGGACTAGCGGAGAGCTCCTACAATGAGCAGTTCTTC. Translated: CASSSLGLAESSYNEQFF.

The chain uses TRBV7-9 and TRBJ1-1, with D hard to call. Trimming removed 1 base at V and 3 bases at J, with 9 bases between. The CDR3 consists of 14 residues. Per the germline V gene, CDR1 is SEHNR and CDR2 is FQNEAQ (reference sequence). The CDR3 DNA reads TGTGCCAGCAGCTTAGTGAAGGCGGACACTGAAGCTTTCTTT. It yields the protein CASSLVKADTEAFF.

This clone was recorded only once. The chain combines TRBV5-1 with TRBJ2-1, with 8 bases identical to TRBD1. V lost 0 bases to trimming and J lost 7 bases; unmatched junction nucleotides: 0. Germline V CDR1 and CDR2: SGHRS, YFSETQ. The CDR3 contains 13 residues. The CDR3 sequence is CASSLGTGNEQFF. The CDR3 DNA reads as TGCGCCAGCAGCTTGGGGACAGGGAATGAGCAGTTCTTC.

The chain is built from TRBV3-1 (or the pseudogene TRBV3-2) and TRBJ1-5; no clear D. The V gene's germline CDR1 is LGHDT and CDR2 YNNKEL (reference sequence). The V gene lost 0 bases and the J gene lost 4 bases, with 10 bases spanning the gap. This CDR3 region has 15 residues. DNA of the CDR3: TGTGCCAGCAGCCAAGATACAGTAGCGAATCAGCCCCAGCATTTT. Translated: CASSQDTVANQPQHF.

V is TRBV4-2 and J is TRBJ1-3, with D uncertain. Germline-derived CDR1 and CDR2 are LGHNA and YNFKEQ. The V end was cut by 1 base, the J end by 1 base, with 5 bases between. The CDR3 has 14 residues. CDR3 residues: CASSQGRSGNTIYF. In DNA form, the CDR3 reads TGTGCCAGCAGCCAAGGGAGATCTGGAAACACCATATATTTT.

This rearrangement joins TRBV7-8 to TRBJ1-5; D remains ambiguous. V shed 5 bases and J shed 4 bases, with 18 bases lying between them. The CDR3 contains 16 residues. Germline V gene data show CDR1 as SGHVS and CDR2 as FQNEAQ. CDR3 nucleotide sequence: TGTGCCAGCAGCCCCCTCGGTCCGTCAGGTAATCAGCCCCAGCATTTT. Translating gives CASSPLGPSGNQPQHF.

V and J are TRBV5-1 and TRBJ2-7; 11 bases align to TRBD2. Per germline, CDR1 SGHRS and CDR2 YFSETQ. CDR3 length equals 15 residues. The V and J ends lost 4 bases and 2 bases, in that order; junction bases with no gene match: 5. The CDR3 is CASSAGLAATYEQYF. CDR3 coding DNA: TGCGCCAGCAGCGCGGGACTAGCGGCTACCTACGAGCAGTACTTC.

The V and J genes are TRBV19 and TRBJ2-7; TRBD2 matches at 8 bases. The junction had 13 bases not matched to a gene; V was cut back by 9 bases and J by 6 bases. The CDR3 length is 14 residues. The V gene's germline CDR1 is LNHDA and CDR2 SQIVND (reference sequence). Here the CDR3 reads CASDPGLGLGEQYF. The CDR3 DNA reads TGTGCCAGCGACCCGGGACTAGGGCTCGGCGAGCAGTACTTC.

The V and J genes are TRBV28 and TRBJ2-7; D gene ambiguous. The CDR3 sequence is 12 residues long. Trimming cost V 3 bases and J 4 bases, with 7 bases left between them. Germline assignment: CDR1 MDHEN and CDR2 SYDVKM. The CDR3 here is CASSFQVYEQYF. Here the CDR3 DNA reads TGTGCCAGCAGTTTTCAGGTTTACGAGCAGTACTTC.

As DNA, the CDR3 is TGCGCCAGCAGCCGAGACGGGACAGGGGGGTACAATGAGCAGTTCTTC. This encodes CASSRDGTGGYNEQFF. The rearrangement uses TRBV4-3 and TRBJ2-1; 11 bases are a match to TRBD1. The length of the CDR3 is 16 residues. V was pared by 4 bases and J by 4 bases, with 6 bases of the junction left unmatched. Germline V gives CDR1 LGHNA, CDR2 YSLEER.

The genes are TRBV7-9 and TRBJ1-5; 10 bases are shared with TRBD1. The junction had 2 bases not matched to a gene; V was cut back by 4 bases and J by 2 bases. The CDR3 runs to 15 residues. CDR1 is SEHNR and CDR2 is FQNEAQ in the germline V gene (reference sequence). The CDR3: CASSSGTGGNQPQHF. The CDR3, as DNA: TGTGCCAGCAGCTCCGGGACAGGGGGCAATCAGCCCCAGCATTTT. Using reference TRBV7-9 and TRBJ1-5 for the parts outside the CDR3, the full variable domain is DTGVSQNPRHKITKRGQNVTFRCDPISEHNRLYWYRQTLGQGPEFLTYFQNEAQLEKSRLLSDRFSAERPKGSFSTLEIQRTEQGDSAMYLCASSSGTGGNQPQHFGDGTRLSIL.

The gene calls are TRBV3-1 (or the pseudogene TRBV3-2) and TRBJ2-7; perhaps TRBD1 as D (6 bases). V was trimmed by 5 bases and J by 4 bases, leaving 18 bases between them. Germline values: CDR1 LGHDT, CDR2 YNNKEL (reference sequence). The CDR3 sequence is 15 residues long. CDR3: CASSTNRVPPYEQYF. In nucleotides, the CDR3 is TGTGCCAGCAGCACAAACAGGGTCCCTCCGTACGAGCAGTACTTC.

V and J are TRBV3-1 (or the pseudogene TRBV3-2) and TRBJ2-3, with TRBD2 matching 8 bases. J gave up 1 base and V 6 bases, and 3 bases lay outside the gene matches. This CDR3 contains 14 residues. Germline V CDR1 and CDR2: LGHDT, YNNKEL (reference sequence). As DNA, the CDR3 is TGTGCCAGCAGTTTGGGACTAGGCACAGATACGCAGTATTTT. This translates into CASSLGLGTDTQYF.

The chain couples TRBV29-1 to TRBJ1-3; the match to TRBD1 covers 8 bases. Germline values: CDR1 SQVTM, CDR2 ANQGSEA. This CDR3 comprises 13 residues. After removal of 2 bases from V and 6 bases from J, the junction contained 3 bases not matched to a gene. The CDR3 DNA reads as TGCAGCGTTGAAAGACAGGGGACAAACACCATATATTTT. It translates to CSVERQGTNTIYF.

The chain combines TRBV30 with TRBJ1-6; a possible D gene is TRBD1 (5 bases). The V end was cut by 2 bases, the J end by 6 bases, with 14 bases between. The germline gives CDR1 GTSNPN, CDR2 SVGIG (reference sequence). This CDR3 contains 15 residues. The CDR3 DNA reads as TGTGCCTGGAGTCACGGGGGATCTGGTAATTCACCCCTCCACTTT. Protein: CAWSHGGSGNSPLHF.

This clone was seen more than once but under ten times. V usage is TRBV19 and J usage is TRBJ1-2, with 9 bases identical to TRBD1. The germline gives CDR1 LNHDA, CDR2 SQIVND (reference sequence). The CDR3 has 14 residues. J gave up 4 bases and V 3 bases, and 3 bases lay outside the gene matches. The CDR3 nucleotides are TGTGCCAGTAGTATTGGGACAGGGATCTATGGCTACACCTTC. Its protein is CASSIGTGIYGYTF.

This clone was counted a few times. The rearrangement links TRBV4-3 to TRBJ2-1; 9 nucleotides line up with TRBD2. Germline-derived CDR1 and CDR2 are LGHNA and YSLEER. V dropped 1 base and J dropped 0; count of bases not matched to a gene: 7. This CDR3 is built from 18 residues. Here the CDR3 reads CASSQAKLSGSSYNEQFF. CDR3 nucleotides: TGCGCCAGCAGCCAAGCAAAGCTTAGCGGGAGCTCCTACAATGAGCAGTTCTTC.

The chain couples TRBV28 to TRBJ1-2; D might be TRBD1 (6 bases). The CDR3 extends over 14 amino acids. Germline lookup yields CDR1 MDHEN and CDR2 SYDVKM. The germline V and J ends were trimmed by 6 bases and 0 bases, with 11 bases remaining between them. The CDR3 sequence is CASRDSPANYGYTF. CDR3 nucleotides: TGTGCCAGCAGGGACAGCCCAGCTAACTATGGCTACACCTTC.

The CDR3 protein is CASSELGRNYGYTF. The CDR3 DNA reads as TGTGCCAGCAGTGAATTAGGGAGGAACTATGGCTACACCTTC. The rearrangement uses TRBV25-1 and TRBJ1-2; D is uncertain. There are 14 residues in the CDR3. V was trimmed by 1 base and J by 2 bases, leaving 8 bases between them. Germline CDR1 MGHDK, CDR2 SYGVNS.

The chain couples TRBV2 to TRBJ1-2, with 9 bases lining up with TRBD1. The CDR3 is 15 amino acids. Trimming removed 4 bases from V and 1 base from J; junction bases left unmatched: 4. Germline assignment: CDR1 SNHLY and CDR2 FYNNEI. CDR3 in DNA: TGTGCCAGCAGTGGCCACAGGGGGCTTAACTATGGCTACACCTTC. This translates into CASSGHRGLNYGYTF.

The V gene is TRBV7-6, the J gene TRBJ2-1; 11 nucleotides agree with TRBD2. V dropped 5 bases and J dropped 3; count of bases not matched to a gene: 12. CDR3 length equals 18 residues. Germline CDR1 SGHVS, CDR2 FNYEAQ. CDR3 nucleotide sequence: TGTGCCAGCAGCGTCCTCGCTGGGGGGACTAGCGGCTACAATGAGCAGTTCTTC. It specifies CASSVLAGGTSGYNEQFF.

The chain employs TRBV5-1 and TRBJ1-1; possibly TRBD1 for D (5 bases). This CDR3 region has 13 residues. Germline V gives CDR1 SGHRS, CDR2 YFSETQ. V was shortened by 4 bases and J by 5 bases, with 12 bases between the two germline ends. The CDR3 region has the DNA TGCGCCAGCAGCCCGGCGGGGGGAACTGAAGCTTTCTTT. This codes for CASSPAGGTEAFF.

This chain uses TRBV18 with TRBJ1-1; unclear D gene. Trimming cost V 6 bases and J 3 bases, with 14 bases left between them. The CDR3 has 14 amino acids. Germline CDR1 is KGHSH and CDR2 is LQKENI. The CDR3 is CASSIGGRDTEAFF. CDR3 nucleotides: TGTGCCAGCTCTATTGGAGGGAGGGACACTGAAGCTTTCTTT.

This sequence joins TRBV2 and TRBJ1-2; the D is unclear. V lost 1 base to trimming and J lost 0 bases, with 9 bases between them. Germline V gives CDR1 SNHLY, CDR2 FYNNEI. This CDR3 has 15 amino acids. The CDR3 here is CASSEGRKSNYGYTF. The CDR3 DNA reads as TGTGCCAGCAGTGAAGGGCGGAAATCTAACTATGGCTACACCTTC.